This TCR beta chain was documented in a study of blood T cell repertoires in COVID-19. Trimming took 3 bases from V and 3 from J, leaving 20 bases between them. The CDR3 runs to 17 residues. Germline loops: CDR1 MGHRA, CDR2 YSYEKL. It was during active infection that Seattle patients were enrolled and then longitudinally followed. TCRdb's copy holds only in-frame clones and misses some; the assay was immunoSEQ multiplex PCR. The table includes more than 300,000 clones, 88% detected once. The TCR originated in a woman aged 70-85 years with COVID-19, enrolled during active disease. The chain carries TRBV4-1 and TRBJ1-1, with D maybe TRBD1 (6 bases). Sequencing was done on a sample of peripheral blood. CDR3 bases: TGCGCCAGCAGCCATATTCTGCAGGGGAAAGAGGACACTGAAGCTTTCTTT. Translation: CASSHILQGKEDTEAFF.